This record covers a single TCR beta chain. The data were taken from a study of technical replicates of blood from several donors. Sequencing was performed with immunoSEQ multiplex PCR; in TCRdb, only in-frame clones are kept and a portion is missing. Here the sample spans around 57,000 clones, almost 97% being singletons. The ends were cut back, 2 bases at V and 3 bases at J, with 10 bases in the middle. This CDR3 has 15 amino acids. The germline CDR1 and CDR2 sequences are SGHTA and FQGTGA. The receptor was derived from a human donor in good health. The chain combines TRBV7-3 with TRBJ2-2; a possible D gene is TRBD1 (6 bases). The specimen sequenced was T cells isolated from PBMCs. The CDR3 bases are TGTGCCAGCAGCTTAGGCAGGGGAGACACCGGGGAGCTGTTTTTT. It specifies CASSLGRGDTGELFF.